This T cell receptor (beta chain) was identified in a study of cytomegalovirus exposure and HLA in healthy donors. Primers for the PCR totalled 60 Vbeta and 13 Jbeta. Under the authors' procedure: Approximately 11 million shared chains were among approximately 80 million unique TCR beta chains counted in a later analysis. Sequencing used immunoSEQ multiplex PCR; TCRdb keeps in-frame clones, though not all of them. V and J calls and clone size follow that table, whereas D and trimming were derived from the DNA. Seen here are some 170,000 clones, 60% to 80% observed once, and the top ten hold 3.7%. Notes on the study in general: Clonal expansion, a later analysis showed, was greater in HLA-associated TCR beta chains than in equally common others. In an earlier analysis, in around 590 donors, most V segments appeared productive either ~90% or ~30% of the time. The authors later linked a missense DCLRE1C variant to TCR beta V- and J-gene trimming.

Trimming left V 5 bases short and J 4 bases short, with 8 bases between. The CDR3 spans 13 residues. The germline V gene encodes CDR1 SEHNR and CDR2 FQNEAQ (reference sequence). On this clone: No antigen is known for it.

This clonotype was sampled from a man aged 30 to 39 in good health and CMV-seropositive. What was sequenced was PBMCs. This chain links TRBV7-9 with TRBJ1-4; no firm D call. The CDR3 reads CASSVGVNEKLFF. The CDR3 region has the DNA TGTGCCAGCAGCGTCGGGGTTAATGAAAAACTGTTTTTT.